Below are 8 T cell receptor beta chains sequenced from a single sample in a study of Graves' ophthalmopathy and Graves' hyperthyroidism (dated by TCRdb to between 2018 and 2020). For sequencing, an Illumina HiSeq 2000 was employed. For repertoire sequencing, TCR beta CDR3 regions were amplified from RNA transcripts. The first round was an RT-PCR using HTBI primers with the Qiagen OneStep RT-PCR kit, and this first round was followed by a second-round multiplex PCR, then size selection and purification. TCRdb reprocessing: public reads trimmed at Q25 with fastp, clones called with MiXCR, in-frame beta chains kept. Each record represents a unique CDR3 protein, reported with the most common genes and DNA among its rows. The sample contains around 520,000 distinct CDR3 sequences, approximately 37% of them found a single time. The ten top clones hold about 4.1% of the sample. The sequenced material came from peripheral blood or thyroid tissue (not recorded which). These receptors all stem from an adult man with Graves' hyperthyroidism.

As for this clonotype: A much larger clone differs from this one at a single base, so this may be a read error. V and J are TRBV7-2 and TRBJ2-2, with 11 bases matching TRBD2. Germline-derived CDR1 and CDR2 are SGHTA and FQGNSA. The CDR3 has 17 amino acids. The CDR3 here is CASSLEGLAENTGGLFF. CDR3 in DNA: TGTGCCAGCAGCTTGGAGGGACTAGCGGAAAACACCGGGGGGCTGTTTTTT.

The sample holds many counts of this clonotype. This chain links TRBV28 with TRBJ1-5; D call uncertain. From germline, CDR1 is MDHEN and CDR2 SYDVKM. This CDR3 region has 12 residues. V was cut by 6 bases and J by 3 bases, with 6 bases left in between. The CDR3 reads CASSYSNQPQHF. The DNA for the CDR3 is TGTGCCAGCAGCTACTCCAATCAGCCCCAGCATTTT.

This chain links TRBV10-2 with TRBJ2-7; either TRBD1 or TRBD2 may fit D (5 bases each). Per the germline V gene, CDR1 is WSHSY and CDR2 is SAAADI. The germline V and J ends were trimmed by 3 bases and 6 bases, with 12 bases remaining between them. The CDR3 loop spans 13 amino acids. The DNA of the CDR3 is TGCGCCAGCAGTGAAGGGGAGATGGGCGAGCAGTACTTC. It translates to CASSEGEMGEQYF.

V and J are TRBV6-5 and TRBJ1-5, with 10 bases identical to TRBD1. The CDR3 is 15 amino acids. V was pared by 6 bases and J by 4 bases, with 6 bases of the junction left unmatched. Germline V CDR1 and CDR2: MNHEY, SVGAGI. The CDR3 loop is CASRGDRGLNQPQHF. DNA of the CDR3: TGTGCCAGCAGGGGGGACAGGGGTCTTAATCAGCCCCAGCATTTT.

This clonotype came up once. The V and J genes are TRBV6-1 and TRBJ2-7; a possible D gene is TRBD1 (6 bases). There are 11 residues in the CDR3. Trimming cost V 5 bases and J 9 bases, with 11 bases left between them. CDR1 and CDR2 (germline): MNHNS, SASEGT. In DNA, the CDR3 is TGTGCCAGCAGTTTCACAGGGAGGCAGTACTTC. It yields the protein CASSFTGRQYF.

V gene TRBV6-6 combines with J gene TRBJ2-5; 7 bases agree with TRBD1. Germline V lookup: CDR1 MNHNY, CDR2 SVGAGI (reference sequence). The CDR3 runs 15 residues. V shed 8 bases, J shed 2 bases, and the junction held 11 bases outside the gene matches. CDR3 protein: CASCTQGEEQETQYF. CDR3 bases: TGTGCCAGCTGTACGCAGGGGGAAGAACAAGAGACCCAGTACTTC.

This clonotype was recorded only once. This rearrangement joins TRBV7-9 to TRBJ2-7; 7 positions match TRBD2. The germline CDR1 and CDR2 sequences are SEHNR and FQNEAQ (reference sequence). The ends lost 5 bases at V and 1 base at J; junction bases unmatched: 8. There are 15 residues in the CDR3. The CDR3: CASSPIQGGSYEQYF. CDR3 nucleotide sequence: TGTGCCAGCAGCCCAATTCAGGGAGGGTCCTACGAGCAGTACTTC.

This chain connects TRBV7-2 to TRBJ1-4, with 9 bases aligning to TRBD1. V lost 4 bases, J lost 8 bases, and 8 bases stayed unmatched. The CDR3 has 15 amino acids. The V gene's germline CDR1 is SGHTA and CDR2 FQGNSA. For the CDR3, the DNA is TGTGCCAGCAGCTCGCCGGGACAGGGTTGGGAAAAACTGTTTTTT. Amino acid sequence: CASSSPGQGWEKLFF.